One T cell receptor beta chain is described in this entry. Its antigen has not been determined. Per-nucleotide qualities are absent, and no much larger clonotype sits a single base away. Because this beta chain is a stray read in a library intended to capture alpha chains, its abundance should not be given much weight. The CDR3 contains 15 residues, cysteine and phenylalanine counted. Of all the DNA, just the CDR3 is kept, 45 bases in frame from base 1. V gives up 1 base and J gives up 6 bases, and the segment between their germline ends measures 13 bases. The CDR1 and CDR2 encoded by the germline V gene are SNHLY and FYNNEI. The time point label on this specimen signifies: sample taken at primary tumor resection. Whole RNA extracted from tumor and nontumor lung tissue, or from cryopreserved PBMC samples, was used for TCR sequencing without cell sorting. The donors were about 65 patients from the lung TRACERx cohort who had early-stage, untreated non-small cell lung cancer. Only patients for whom sufficient RNA was available from at least two tumor regions were selected for TCR sequencing.

The data derive from a study of spatial heterogeneity in lung cancer (dated by TCRdb to about 2019). A note on the overall study: Beta-chain transcripts were consistently detected in greater numbers than alpha-chain transcripts, which likely reflected higher beta-chain transcript abundance. In the raw uncorrected reads, each unique combination of TCR and UMI appeared on average more than ten times. In non-small cell lung cancer, the study quantitatively compared TCR alpha and beta repertoires across several tumor regions, matched nontumor lung, and blood. TCR repertoire features were related to nonsynonymous mutation counts determined by whole-exome sequencing of tumor tissue. Both alpha and beta chains were TCR-sequenced in hundreds of tumor regions, 64 matched nontumor lung samples and around 54 PBMC samples obtained at surgery. On the study overall, not on this receptor specifically: Ubiquitous expanded tumor TCRs were detected in blood more often at tumor resection than at routine follow-up. Confirming at a functional level the hypothesis that regional TCRs recognize regional mutations was considered to require additional single-cell paired TCR alpha and beta sequencing.

Libraries were built with 5' RACE. The data were produced on a NextSeq 500. To allow correction of PCR and sequencing errors, the TCR library protocol tagged every TCR cDNA molecule with a unique molecular identifier. As for how the authors treated the data: TCR identification, UMI-based error correction and CDR3 extraction were all carried out with Decombinator tools. TCRs above a frequency of 2 per 1,000, corresponding to the top 1% of the tumor frequency distribution, were defined as expanded. Each repertoire was subsampled 100 times to 5,000 TCRs, after which Renyi diversity was computed with the R vegan package. To build CDR3 similarity networks, amino acid triplet string-kernel similarity was used, and CDR3s were connected when their pairwise similarity was above 0.82. TCRdb handled the public reads itself, with Q25 trimming in fastp and clone calling in MiXCR, and kept productive beta chains. When rows share a CDR3 protein, they turn into one entry using the most common DNA and genes. For this entry, the V and J calls and clone size follow TCRdb and not the study's own pipeline. Counted in this sample were about 7,900 distinct CDR3 sequences; 3.5% to 5% of them appeared once. Together, the top ten hold around 28% of the sample.

The chain was built from TRBV2 and TRBJ2-1; TRBD1 is possibly the D segment (6 matching bases). Here the sequenced sample was PBMCs, taken at surgery. This clonotype was obtained from a male donor with early-stage non-small cell lung cancer. The bases read TGTGCCAGCAGTGAAGGTTTGGGGGCTCGCAATGAGCAGTTCTTC. Translation gives CASSEGLGARNEQFF.